Below, 14 T cell receptor beta chains from the same sample are listed, as sequenced in a study of CD8 T cells in ankylosing spondylitis. TCRdb re-called the 5' RACE reads through MiXCR, storing one row per CDR3 protein. The data show roughly 180,000 distinct CDR3 sequences, 8.5% to 10% seen once. Sequencing input: blood, either unsorted or a sorted T cell fraction (not recorded which). The receptors originated from a female donor with ankylosing spondylitis or in good health (not recorded which).

This clonotype occurred a few times. The chain joins TRBV24-1 to TRBJ2-1; D might be TRBD1 (6 bases). This CDR3 has 13 residues. The germline gives CDR1 KGHDR, CDR2 SFDVKD. The ends were cut back, 8 bases at V and 7 bases at J, with 14 bases in the middle. The CDR3 loop reads CATMGALVNEQFF. CDR3 DNA sequence: TGTGCCACCATGGGGGCGTTAGTGAATGAGCAGTTCTTC.

J is TRBJ2-5 and V is TRBV28; 7 nucleotides match TRBD2. The germline CDR1 and CDR2 sequences are MDHEN and SYDVKM. The CDR3 is 18 residues long. V lost 3 bases, J lost 3 bases, and 16 bases stayed unmatched. In DNA, the CDR3 is TGTGCCAGCAGTTTGGGCTGGGGGGGGAGTGGAGAGAAAGAGACCCAGTACTTC. This codes for CASSLGWGGSGEKETQYF.

This clonotype was seen at least ten times. The J gene is TRBJ2-1, the V gene TRBV12-3 or TRBV12-4, with 9 positions matching TRBD2. With 5 bases clipped from V and 1 base from J, the junction kept 6 bases outside the gene matches. CDR3 length equals 16 residues. The CDR3 spells CASSPAGLASYNEQFF. In DNA, the CDR3 is TGTGCCAGCAGTCCAGCGGGACTAGCATCCTACAATGAGCAGTTCTTC.

In its sample, this clonotype was seen many times. The chain is built from TRBV7-9 and TRBJ2-1; D remains unclear. Germline V gene sequence: CDR1 SEHNR, CDR2 FQNEAQ (reference sequence). There are 12 residues in the CDR3. V was pared by 5 bases and J by 3 bases, with 5 bases between. DNA for the CDR3: TGTGCCAGCAGCCCACTCTACAATGAGCAGTTCTTC. It specifies CASSPLYNEQFF. The full variable domain, in which reference TRBV7-9 and TRBJ2-1 provide the parts outside the CDR3, is DTGVSQNPRHKITKRGQNVTFRCDPISEHNRLYWYRQTLGQGPEFLTYFQNEAQLEKSRLLSDRFSAERPKGSFSTLEIQRTEQGDSAMYLCASSPLYNEQFFGPGTRLTVL.

V and J are TRBV28 and TRBJ2-1, with a tentative D call TRBD2 (5 bases). Trimming removed 6 bases at V and 8 bases at J, with 20 bases between. The CDR3 has 15 amino acids. Germline CDR1 MDHEN, CDR2 SYDVKM. The chain's CDR3 is CASSRDARAGDEQFF. The CDR3 coding sequence is TGTGCCAGCAGCAGAGACGCCCGGGCCGGGGATGAGCAGTTCTTC.

This clonotype was observed at least ten times. The V and J genes are TRBV15 and TRBJ2-2; TRBD2 agrees at 11 bases. The CDR3 runs to 15 residues. The ends lost 2 bases at V and 7 bases at J; junction bases unmatched: 3. Per the germline V gene, CDR1 is LNHNV and CDR2 is YYDKDF (reference sequence). CDR3: CATSRLAGGSGELFF. Here the CDR3 DNA reads TGTGCCACCAGCAGACTAGCGGGAGGTAGCGGGGAGCTGTTTTTT. Drawing the rest from reference TRBV15 and TRBJ2-2, the complete variable domain is DAMVIQNPRYQVTQFGKPVTLSCSQTLNHNVMYWYQQKSSQAPKLLFHYYDKDFNNEADTPDNFQSRRPNTSFCFLDIRSPGLGDTAMYLCATSRLAGGSGELFFGEGSRLTVL.

The CDR3 nucleotides are TGTGCCACCAGTGACAGGGACGGCACTGAAGCTTTCTTT. This encodes CATSDRDGTEAFF. This chain links TRBV24-1 with TRBJ1-1; D may be TRBD1 (5 bases). Germline loops: CDR1 KGHDR, CDR2 SFDVKD. This CDR3 spans 13 amino acids. The V and J ends lost 4 bases and 4 bases respectively, with 9 bases between them.

V usage is TRBV9 and J usage is TRBJ2-1; 7 nucleotides match TRBD2. V shed 4 bases and J 4 bases; nucleotides not matched to a gene: 14. Germline CDR1 SGDLS, CDR2 YYNGEE. The CDR3 is 17 amino acids. CDR3 loop: CASSPTEGAGEYNEQFF. The DNA of the CDR3 is TGTGCCAGCAGCCCAACAGAAGGCGCGGGAGAGTACAATGAGCAGTTCTTC.

This clonotype was seen a few times. The V and J genes are TRBV3-1 and TRBJ2-2, with D perhaps matching TRBD2 (5 bases). The V gene lost 0 bases and the J gene lost 0 bases, with 8 bases spanning the gap. Germline V lookup: CDR1 LGHDT, CDR2 YNNKEL (reference sequence). The CDR3 length is 16 residues. Written as DNA, the CDR3 is TGTGCCAGCAGCCAAGACGACGGGACGAACACCGGGGAGCTGTTTTTT. Translation: CASSQDDGTNTGELFF.

This clonotype was counted many times. The chain's CDR3 is CASSLFQGGYNEQFF. The CDR3 DNA follows: TGTGCCAGCAGCTTGTTCCAGGGGGGGTACAATGAGCAGTTCTTC. This chain joins TRBV5-4 and TRBJ2-1; D might be TRBD1 or TRBD2, each matching 7 bases. V was trimmed by 1 base and J by 4 bases, leaving 12 bases between them. The germline CDR1 and CDR2 sequences are SGHNT and YYREEE (reference sequence). CDR3 length equals 15 residues.

This clonotype was picked up many times. The V gene is TRBV5-6, the J gene TRBJ2-2, with 11 bases matching TRBD2. The CDR3 is 17 residues long. Per the germline V gene, CDR1 is SGHDT and CDR2 is YYEEEE. The trim removed 4 bases at V and 5 bases at J, leaving 10 bases unmatched. The DNA for the CDR3 is TGTGCCAGCAGCCAGCCACTAGCGGGAGACCTGACCGGGGAGCTGTTTTTT. It translates to CASSQPLAGDLTGELFF.

The sample holds many counts of this clonotype. This rearrangement joins TRBV6-2 or TRBV6-3 to TRBJ2-1; TRBD2 matches 7 bases. Trimming removed 7 bases from V and 4 bases from J; junction bases left unmatched: 13. Germline-derived CDR1 and CDR2 are MNHEY and SVGEGT. The CDR3 covers 16 residues. In nucleotides, the CDR3 is TGTGCCAGCATTTCGCGGGAGACCTCTTTTTACAATGAGCAGTTCTTC. Its protein product is CASISRETSFYNEQFF.

J is TRBJ2-7 and V is TRBV20-1; 9 bases align to TRBD2. The V segment lost 6 bases and the J segment 2 bases; nucleotides outside the gene matches: 8. The CDR3 is made up of 14 amino acids. CDR1 is DFQATT and CDR2 is SNEGSKA in the germline V gene (reference sequence). The CDR3 protein is CSAEREEETYEQYF. The DNA of the CDR3 is TGCAGTGCGGAGCGGGAGGAGGAAACCTACGAGCAGTACTTC.

The CDR3 region is CSAFRTLSSTDTQYF. CDR3 DNA: TGCAGTGCTTTCCGGACGTTATCTAGCACAGATACGCAGTATTTT. This chain connects TRBV20-1 to TRBJ2-3; D is uncertain. The V and J ends lost 5 bases and 0 bases respectively, with 15 bases between them. This CDR3 spans 15 amino acids. Germline values: CDR1 DFQATT, CDR2 SNEGSKA (reference sequence).